This T cell receptor (beta chain) was sequenced in a study of blood T cell repertoires in COVID-19. Study context: Acute-phase and convalescent COVID-19 samples originated in the United States, Italy and Spain. The cDNA or gDNA used as material had been derived from T cells, B-cell-depleted T cells, or PBMCs.

The V gene's germline CDR1 is MGHDK and CDR2 SYGVNS. J lost 6 bases, V lost 10 bases, and 18 bases had no gene match. CDR3 length: 15 residues. The study recruited people aged roughly 18 to 89 years across some 23 US areas. Original processing methods: Reference gene primer amplification yielded estimated nucleated cell counts. Sequenced by immunoSEQ multiplex PCR; TCRdb stores in-frame clones only, minus some. Clone size and the V and J calls come from that table; the DNA yielded D and trimming. The data show about 130,000 clones, 86% seen once. Material for sequencing was PBMCs or T cells enriched from blood (not recorded which). This receptor was obtained from a woman aged 45-60 years who had recovered from COVID-19. The rearrangement uses TRBV25-1 and TRBJ2-7, with 7 bases matching TRBD1. CDR3 sequence reads: CAIGIGTVGSAEQYF. The CDR3 DNA reads as TGTGCCATCGGGATCGGGACAGTCGGCTCAGCCGAGCAGTACTTC.